The clone carrying this TCR beta chain was detected a few times. As yet, its antigen is unknown. The source of the sample is a study of beta chain features in type 1 diabetes. Study results and limitations: Insertions were fewer and deletions more numerous at VDJ junctions in type 1 diabetes patients. The study notes PCR might favor shorter templates equally in patients and controls. Shortening of TCRB CDR3s, moderate but significant, appeared in all four CD4+ subsets of Type 1 diabetes patients. A potential influence of HLA type upon TCRB rearrangement remained unresolved herein.

Averaging approximately 0.11 L, one heparinised blood draw came from each individual donor. As every portion of the isolated RNA was reverse transcribed, the sequencing read expressed TCRB transcripts. The method was immunoSEQ multiplex PCR; TCRdb's version includes in-frame clones alone and lacks a portion of them. This sample has under 400,000 clones, with roughly 12% found just once. The CDR3 is made up of 15 amino acids. In germline, CDR1 is SGHAT, CDR2 FQDESV (reference sequence). V was shortened by 1 base and J by 4 bases, with 13 bases between the two germline ends. This sequence joins TRBV11-1 and TRBJ2-5; D perhaps matches TRBD2 (5 bases). The origin of this receptor is a woman younger than 35 with type 1 diabetes. Sequencing was carried out using naive CD4+ T cells from blood. The CDR3: CASSLGRTPGETQYF. The CDR3 DNA reads as TGTGCCAGCAGCTTAGGACGGACTCCTGGAGAGACCCAGTACTTC.